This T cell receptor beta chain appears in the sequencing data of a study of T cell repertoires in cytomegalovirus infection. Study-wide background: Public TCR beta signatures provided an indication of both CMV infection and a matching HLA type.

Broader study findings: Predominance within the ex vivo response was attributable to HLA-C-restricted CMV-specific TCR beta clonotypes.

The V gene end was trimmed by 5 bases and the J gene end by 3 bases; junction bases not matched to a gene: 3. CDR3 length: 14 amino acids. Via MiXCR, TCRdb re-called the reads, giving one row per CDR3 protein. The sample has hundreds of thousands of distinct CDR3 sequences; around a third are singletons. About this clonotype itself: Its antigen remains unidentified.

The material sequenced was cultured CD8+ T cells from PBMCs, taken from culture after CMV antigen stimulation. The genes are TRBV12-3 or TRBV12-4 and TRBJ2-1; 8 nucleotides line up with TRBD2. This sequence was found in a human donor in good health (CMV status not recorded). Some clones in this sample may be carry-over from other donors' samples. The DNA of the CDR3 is TGTGCCAGCAGTACGGGGGGGCACTACAATGAGCAGTTCTTC. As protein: CASSTGGHYNEQFF.